This TCR beta chain is drawn from a study of T cell responses to AZD1222 COVID-19 vaccine. The wider study: Whether given at about 4 or about 12 weeks, second doses were pooled.

CDR1 and CDR2 from the germline V gene are MNHEY and SVGEGT. This CDR3 comprises 14 residues. Trimming removed 1 base from V and 2 bases from J, with 6 bases in between. The protocol was immunoSEQ multiplex PCR, while the TCRdb copy is restricted to in-frame clones and leaves out a portion. The sample has over 90,000 clones, 80% to 95% seen once; the top ten hold roughly 5%. Comments on this clone: Its matching antigen is unknown.

Findings and limits, study-wide: There were vaccine-associated CD4 TCRs across spike, dominant at 160-218 and 743-854. Clonal diversity may have been underestimated in mostly white British donors. Repertoire sampling was restricted to post-peak T cell response timepoints.

The origin of this receptor is an adult in good health. Material: peripheral blood, obtained on day 0 of AZD1222 vaccination. The J gene is TRBJ1-3, the V gene TRBV6-2 or TRBV6-3; no definite D call. CDR3 in DNA: TGTGCCAGCAGTTACTTCGGGGCTGGAAACACCATATATTTT. This sequence encodes CASSYFGAGNTIYF.